This TCR beta chain was found in a study of CD8 T cells in Susac syndrome. Points from the study as a whole: CD4+ T cell repertoires in Susac syndrome exhibited no evidence of clonal expansion.

Worth noting for this clonotype: Its antigen remains unknown.

RNA was extracted with the RNeasy kit, and a quantity of roughly 0.45 to 1 ug was reverse transcribed using random hexamers. MiXCR was run by TCRdb on the immunoSEQ multiplex PCR reads, yielding one entry per CDR3 protein. The sample shows around 110,000 distinct CDR3 sequences, 95% to 96% of them seen only once. Trimming took off 2 bases at V and 8 bases at J, with 9 bases between the two ends. This CDR3 has 12 amino acids. Germline lookup yields CDR1 GTSNPN and CDR2 SVGIG (reference sequence). The sequenced sample was CD4+ T cells from PBMCs. The gene calls are TRBV30 and TRBJ1-4; no reliable D call. This receptor was taken from a human donor with Susac syndrome. CDR3 residues: CAWSPESEKLFF. The CDR3 coding sequence is TGTGCCTGGAGTCCCGAGTCGGAAAAACTGTTTTTT.